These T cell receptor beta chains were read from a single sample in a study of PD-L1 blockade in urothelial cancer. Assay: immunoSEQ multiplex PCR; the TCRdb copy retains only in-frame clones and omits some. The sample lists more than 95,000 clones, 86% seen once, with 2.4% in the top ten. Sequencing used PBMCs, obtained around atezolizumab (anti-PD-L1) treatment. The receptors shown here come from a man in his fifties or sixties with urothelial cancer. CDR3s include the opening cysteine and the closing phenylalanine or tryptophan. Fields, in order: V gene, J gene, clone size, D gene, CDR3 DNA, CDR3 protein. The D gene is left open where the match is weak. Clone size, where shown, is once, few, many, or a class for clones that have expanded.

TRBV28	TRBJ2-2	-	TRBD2	TGTGCCAGCAGTTTACTAGCGGGAGGGTCCACGAACACCGGGGAGCTGTTTTTT	CASSLLAGGSTNTGELFF
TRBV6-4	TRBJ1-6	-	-	TGTGCCAGCAGGAGGGACTATAATTCACCCCTCCACTTT	CASRRDYNSPLHF
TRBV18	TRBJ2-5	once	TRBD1	TGTGCCAGCTCAGCCTCCGGAAGGGCAGGGGGTTCGGAGACCCAGTACTTC	CASSASGRAGGSETQYF
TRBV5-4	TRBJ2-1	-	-	TGTGCCAGCAGCTTGTCGGCGGGGACAGCCAATATTGAGCAGTTCTTC	CASSLSAGTANIEQFF
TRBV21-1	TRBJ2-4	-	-	TGTGCCAGCAGCAAAAGGAGGGACCTAGCCAAAAACATTCAGTACTTC	CASSKRRDLAKNIQYF
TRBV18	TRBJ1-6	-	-	TGTGCCAGCTCACCAGGCACGGGAAATTCACCCCTCCACTTT	CASSPGTGNSPLHF
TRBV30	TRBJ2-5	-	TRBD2	TGTGCCTGGAGTGTACAGCGGGGGGAGACCCAGTACTTC	CAWSVQRGETQYF
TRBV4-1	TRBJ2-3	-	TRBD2	TGCGCCAGCAGCCATGGACTAGCGGGAGAGGCAGATACGCAGTATTTT	CASSHGLAGEADTQYF
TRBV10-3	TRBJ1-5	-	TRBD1	TGTGCCATCAGCGGACAGGCCGGTACTCAGCCCCAGCATTTT	CAISGQAGTQPQHF
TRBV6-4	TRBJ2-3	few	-	TGTGCCAGCAGTGACCCCCCCAATAGCTTGGCAAGCACAGATACGCAGTATTTT	CASSDPPNSLASTDTQYF
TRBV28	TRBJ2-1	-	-	TGTGCCAGCAGTTTAACTTTGTTCTCCTACAATGAGCAGTTCTTC	CASSLTLFSYNEQFF
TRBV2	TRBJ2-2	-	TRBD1	TGTGCCAGCTGGGGCCCCGGGACAGGGAATTCGGGAAACTTCGGGGAGCTGTTTTTT	CASWGPGTGNSGNFGELFF
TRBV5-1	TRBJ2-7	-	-	TGCGCCAGCAGGAGTTTTGGGGGGGCCGTCTACGAGCAGTACTTC	CASRSFGGAVYEQYF
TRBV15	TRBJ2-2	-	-	TGTGCCACCAGCGCGCAACGGGGGACCGGGGAGCTGTTTTTT	CATSAQRGTGELFF
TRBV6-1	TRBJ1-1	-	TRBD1	TGTGCCAGCAGTGAACCCGGGACAGGGAAGGCTGAAGCTTTCTTT	CASSEPGTGKAEAFF
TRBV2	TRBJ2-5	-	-	TGTGCCAGCAACAGGGATAACCAAGAGACCCAGTACTTC	CASNRDNQETQYF
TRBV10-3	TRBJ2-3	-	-	TGTGCCAGCAACCTCGGTAGCGGCACAGATACGCAGTATTTT	CASNLGSGTDTQYF
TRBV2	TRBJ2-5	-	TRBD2	TGTGCCAGCAGTGAAGAGGCTCTAGCGGGAACGGAGACCCAGTACTTC	CASSEEALAGTETQYF
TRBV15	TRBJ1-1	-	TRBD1	TGTGCCACCAGCAGAGATACTGGACAGGGCCAAGCTTTCTTT	CATSRDTGQGQAFF
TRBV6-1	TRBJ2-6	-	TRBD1	TGTGCCAGCAGTGCCCAGGGGGTAAGTGGAGCCAACGTCCTGACTTTC	CASSAQGVSGANVLTF
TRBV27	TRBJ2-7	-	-	TGTGCCAGCAGTTTATTGGCGGGACAGACCTACGAGCAGTACTTC	CASSLLAGQTYEQYF
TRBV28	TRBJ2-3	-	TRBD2	TGTGCCAGCAGTTTCTCTAGCGGGTTTATCACAGATACGCAGTATTTT	CASSFSSGFITDTQYF
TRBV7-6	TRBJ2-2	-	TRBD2	TGTGCCAGCAGCTCACGTGGGACTAGCGGGAGGCTAGGCGGGGAGCTGTTTTTT	CASSSRGTSGRLGGELFF
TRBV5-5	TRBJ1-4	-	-	TGTGCCAGCAGGCGCTCAGGGTCAACTAATGAAAAACTGTTTTTT	CASRRSGSTNEKLFF
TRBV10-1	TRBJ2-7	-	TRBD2	TGCGCCAGCAGTGAGAGGGTAGCGGGGGCCTACGAGCAGTACTTC	CASSERVAGAYEQYF
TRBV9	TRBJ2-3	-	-	TGTGCCAGCAGCGGAAGGGGCTGGGGTACAGATACGCAGTATTTT	CASSGRGWGTDTQYF
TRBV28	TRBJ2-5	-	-	TGTGCCAGCAGTTACCAACTCCGGGTGACCCAGTACTTC	CASSYQLRVTQYF
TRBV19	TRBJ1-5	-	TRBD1	TGTGCCAGTAGTATCAGGGGGACAATGAGCAATCAGCCCCAGCATTTT	CASSIRGTMSNQPQHF
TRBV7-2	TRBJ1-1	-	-	TGTGCCAGCGGATCCCGGGTTCTTAAAGCTTTCTTT	CASGSRVLKAFF
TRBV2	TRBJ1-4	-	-	TGTGCCAGCAGTGCCGACAGGTCCAGGGAAAAACTGTTTTTT	CASSADRSREKLFF
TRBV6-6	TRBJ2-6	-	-	TGTGCCAGCAGCCGACAGGTGGCGTCCGGGGCCAACGTCCTGACTTTC	CASSRQVASGANVLTF
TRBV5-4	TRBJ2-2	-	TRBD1	TGTGCCAGCAGTTGGGGACAGAGGCGCAGCGGGGAGCTGTTTTTT	CASSWGQRRSGELFF
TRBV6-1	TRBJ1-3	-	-	TGTGCCAGCAGTGAAACCCTGGGACAACACTCTGGAAACACCATATATTTT	CASSETLGQHSGNTIYF
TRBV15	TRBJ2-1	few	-	TGTGCCACCAGCAGATATGGGCCCTCGGAGCAGTTCTTC	CATSRYGPSEQFF
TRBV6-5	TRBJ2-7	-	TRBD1	TGTGCCAGCAGGAGGGACAGGCAATCCTACGAGCAGTACTTC	CASRRDRQSYEQYF
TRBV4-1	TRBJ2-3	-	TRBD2	TGCGCCAGCAGCCAAGTACTAGCGGGAAGCACAGATACGCAGTATTTT	CASSQVLAGSTDTQYF
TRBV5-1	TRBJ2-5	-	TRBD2	TGCGCCAGCAGCTTGGAACTAGCGGGAGTTTTGGAGACCCAGTACTTC	CASSLELAGVLETQYF
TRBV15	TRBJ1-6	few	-	TGTGCCACCAGCAGAGATTTGGTCGAGGATAATTCACCCCTCCACTTT	CATSRDLVEDNSPLHF
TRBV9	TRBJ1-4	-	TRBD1	TGTGCCAGCAGCGTAGCCACAGGGGAGAATGAAAAACTGTTTTTT	CASSVATGENEKLFF
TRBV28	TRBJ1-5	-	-	TGTGCCAGCCAACAGGGCGGGAGCAATCAGCCCCAGCATTTT	CASQQGGSNQPQHF
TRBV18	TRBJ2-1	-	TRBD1	TGTGCCAGCTCACCACCTGTCCGGGACAGAGACAATGAGCAGTTCTTC	CASSPPVRDRDNEQFF
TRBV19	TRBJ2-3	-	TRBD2	TGTGCCAGTAGTCGGGGGGTGAGTGATACGCAGTATTTT	CASSRGVSDTQYF
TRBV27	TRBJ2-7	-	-	TGTGCCAGCAGAAGCGGGTACGAGCAGTACTTC	CASRSGYEQYF
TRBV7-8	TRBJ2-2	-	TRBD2	TGTGCCAGCAGCTGGCGGACTAGCGGGAACACCGGGGAGCTGTTTTTT	CASSWRTSGNTGELFF
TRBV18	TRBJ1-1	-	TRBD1	TGTGCCAGCTCACCGAACAGGGGGCATACTGAAGCTTTCTTT	CASSPNRGHTEAFF
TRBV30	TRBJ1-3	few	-	TGTGCCTGGATGGAGGGAGGCCACACCATATATTTT	CAWMEGGHTIYF
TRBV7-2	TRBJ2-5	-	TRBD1	TGTGCCAGCACCCAGACAGGGGGCTGGGAGGAGACCCAGTACTTC	CASTQTGGWEETQYF
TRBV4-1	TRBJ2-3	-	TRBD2	TGCGCCAGCAGCCAAGGGGCAGGCGGGAGGCCCCAAGATACGCAGTATTTT	CASSQGAGGRPQDTQYF
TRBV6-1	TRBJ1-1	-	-	TGTGCCAGCAGAAAGGGAGGGGATACTGAAGCTTTCTTT	CASRKGGDTEAFF